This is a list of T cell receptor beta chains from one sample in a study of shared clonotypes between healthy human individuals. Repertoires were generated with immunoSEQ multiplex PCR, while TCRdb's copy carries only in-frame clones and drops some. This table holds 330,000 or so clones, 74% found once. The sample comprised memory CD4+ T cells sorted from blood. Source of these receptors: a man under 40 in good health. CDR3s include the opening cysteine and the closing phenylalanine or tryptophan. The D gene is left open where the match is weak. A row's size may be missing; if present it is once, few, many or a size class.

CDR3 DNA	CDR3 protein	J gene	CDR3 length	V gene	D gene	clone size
TGCGCCAGCAGCTTGGCCCAAGTTCAAGAGACCCAGTACTTC	CASSLAQVQETQYF	TRBJ2-5	14	TRBV5-1	-	-
TGTGCCTGGGCGGGAGACGGCGAAGTAACGTGGTATGGCTACACCTTC	CAWAGDGEVTWYGYTF	TRBJ1-2	16	TRBV30	-	-
TGTGCCAGCAGCGTCCACCGGGACTACCCTCCTAGCGAGCAGTACTTC	CASSVHRDYPPSEQYF	TRBJ2-7	16	TRBV7-2	TRBD2	few
TGTGCCAGCAGTGAATGGGGGCAGGGGGACACCGGGGAGCTGTTTTTT	CASSEWGQGDTGELFF	TRBJ2-2	16	TRBV25-1	TRBD1	-
TGTGCCAGCAGCTCGGGACAGTACACAGATACGCAGTATTTT	CASSSGQYTDTQYF	TRBJ2-3	14	TRBV5-6	TRBD1	-
TGTGCCAGCTCACCACGGACTAGCCCTCGGGTCTGGGAGAACTCTTTT	CASSPRTSPRVWENSF	TRBJ2-3	16	TRBV18	TRBD2	-
TGTGCCAGCAGCAACGTCTCAGGGGGAGGGGAGACCCAGTACTTC	CASSNVSGGGETQYF	TRBJ2-5	15	TRBV11-2	-	few
TGTGCCAGCAGTGTTACAGGGTACGGGAGCACCGGGGAGCTGTTTTTT	CASSVTGYGSTGELFF	TRBJ2-2	16	TRBV2	-	few
TGTGCCAGCAGTTTTCAAGGGGATAACAATGAGCAGTTCTTC	CASSFQGDNNEQFF	TRBJ2-1	14	TRBV28	-	-
TGTGCCAGCAGTTTATACAGGGAAAGAGAGACCCAGTACTTC	CASSLYRERETQYF	TRBJ2-5	14	TRBV28	-	-
TGTGCCAGCAGCGCAGTCGGCACTGAAGCTTTCTTT	CASSAVGTEAFF	TRBJ1-1	12	TRBV6-1	-	-
TGCGGCGGGACAGGGGGCAGCGTCCACAATGAGCAGTTCTTC	CGGTGGSVHNEQFF	TRBJ2-1	14	TRBV29-1	TRBD1	-
TGCGCCAGTGGGCCCAGGGGCATCGGATCGTACAATGAGCAGTTCTTC	CASGPRGIGSYNEQFF	TRBJ2-1	16	TRBV10-1	-	-
TGTGCCAGCAGTATGGGGAATGAGCAGTTCTTC	CASSMGNEQFF	TRBJ2-1	11	TRBV27	-	-